The sequence of this T cell receptor (beta chain) was determined in a study of blood T cell repertoires in COVID-19. For the study at large: From the United States, Italy and Spain came samples of acute and convalescent COVID-19. T cells, B-cell-depleted T cells, or PBMCs provided the cDNA or gDNA that served as material.

In the original processing: Estimation of nucleated cell counts was performed using reference gene primer amplification. Assay: immunoSEQ multiplex PCR; the TCRdb copy retains only in-frame clones and omits some. V and J calls and clone size come straight from that table; D and trimming were deduced from the DNA. Seen here are 150,000 or so clones, approximately 83% observed once, and the top ten hold 8%. Seattle patients were enrolled during active infection and followed longitudinally. CDR3 length: 14 residues. The germline V gene has CDR1 SGHAT and CDR2 FQDESV (reference sequence). Losses at the gene ends were 4 bases for V and 2 bases for J; bases not matched to a gene: 5.

The TCR comes from a woman aged 55-70 years with COVID-19, enrolled during active disease. The chain uses TRBV11-1 and TRBJ2-7; 7 bases align to TRBD1. Material: peripheral blood. The CDR3 sequence: CASSYDRDAYEQYF. Written as DNA, the CDR3 is TGTGCCAGCAGCTACGACAGGGATGCCTACGAGCAGTACTTC.